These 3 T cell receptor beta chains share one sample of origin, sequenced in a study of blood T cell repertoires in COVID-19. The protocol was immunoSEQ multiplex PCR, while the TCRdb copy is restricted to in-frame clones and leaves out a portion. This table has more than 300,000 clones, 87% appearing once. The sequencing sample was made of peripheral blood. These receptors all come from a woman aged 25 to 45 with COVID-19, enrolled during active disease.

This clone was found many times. CDR3 nucleotides: TGTGCCAGCGGGGGCCAGACCTACGAGCAGTACTTC. This codes for CASGGQTYEQYF. The chain carries TRBV18 and TRBJ2-7, with a tentative D call TRBD1 (6 bases). V was cut by 8 bases and J by 2 bases, with 10 bases left in between. Germline V CDR1 and CDR2: KGHSH, LQKENI. CDR3 length: 12 residues.

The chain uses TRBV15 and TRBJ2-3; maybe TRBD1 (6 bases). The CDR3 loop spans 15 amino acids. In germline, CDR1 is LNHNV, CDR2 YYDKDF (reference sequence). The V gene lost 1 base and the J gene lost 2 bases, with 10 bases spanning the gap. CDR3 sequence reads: CATSRAGQPTDTQYF. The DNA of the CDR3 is TGTGCCACCAGCAGAGCTGGACAGCCCACAGATACGCAGTATTTT.

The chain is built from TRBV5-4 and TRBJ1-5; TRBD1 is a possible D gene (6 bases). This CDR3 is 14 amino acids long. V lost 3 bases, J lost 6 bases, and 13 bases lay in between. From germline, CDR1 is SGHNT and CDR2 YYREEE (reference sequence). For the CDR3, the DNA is TGTGCCAGCAGCTATGAGGGGGAGGGTCAGCCCCAGCATTTT. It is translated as CASSYEGEGQPQHF.